A single TCR beta chain is shown here with its context. The junction and the germline gene differ at one end; a read error may be behind it. The source of the sample is a study of blood T cell repertoires in COVID-19. Whole-study context: Sites across the United States, Italy and Spain contributed samples from acute and convalescent COVID-19. Nucleic acid was either cDNA or gDNA, and it came from T cells, B-cell-depleted T cells, or PBMCs.

The CDR3 totals 15 residues. From germline, CDR1 is SSHAT and CDR2 FNYEAQ (reference sequence). As handled by the study authors: Amplification of reference gene primers was used by the study to estimate nucleated cell counts. Profiled with immunoSEQ multiplex PCR; TCRdb holds only in-frame clones, not every one. V, J and clone size are taken as reported in that table, and D and trimming were inferred from the DNA itself. The sample lists hundreds of thousands of clones; roughly 84% were seen once. This TCR was sampled from a woman between 45 and 60 years old with acute or convalescent COVID-19. The chain carries TRBV7-7 and TRBJ2-2, with TRBD2 as a possible D gene (7 bases). Input material: peripheral blood. The CDR3 bases are TGTGCTAGCAGCTCAAGGGGGGGGTCCGGCGGGGAGCTGTTTTTT. This codes for CASSSRGGSGGELFF.